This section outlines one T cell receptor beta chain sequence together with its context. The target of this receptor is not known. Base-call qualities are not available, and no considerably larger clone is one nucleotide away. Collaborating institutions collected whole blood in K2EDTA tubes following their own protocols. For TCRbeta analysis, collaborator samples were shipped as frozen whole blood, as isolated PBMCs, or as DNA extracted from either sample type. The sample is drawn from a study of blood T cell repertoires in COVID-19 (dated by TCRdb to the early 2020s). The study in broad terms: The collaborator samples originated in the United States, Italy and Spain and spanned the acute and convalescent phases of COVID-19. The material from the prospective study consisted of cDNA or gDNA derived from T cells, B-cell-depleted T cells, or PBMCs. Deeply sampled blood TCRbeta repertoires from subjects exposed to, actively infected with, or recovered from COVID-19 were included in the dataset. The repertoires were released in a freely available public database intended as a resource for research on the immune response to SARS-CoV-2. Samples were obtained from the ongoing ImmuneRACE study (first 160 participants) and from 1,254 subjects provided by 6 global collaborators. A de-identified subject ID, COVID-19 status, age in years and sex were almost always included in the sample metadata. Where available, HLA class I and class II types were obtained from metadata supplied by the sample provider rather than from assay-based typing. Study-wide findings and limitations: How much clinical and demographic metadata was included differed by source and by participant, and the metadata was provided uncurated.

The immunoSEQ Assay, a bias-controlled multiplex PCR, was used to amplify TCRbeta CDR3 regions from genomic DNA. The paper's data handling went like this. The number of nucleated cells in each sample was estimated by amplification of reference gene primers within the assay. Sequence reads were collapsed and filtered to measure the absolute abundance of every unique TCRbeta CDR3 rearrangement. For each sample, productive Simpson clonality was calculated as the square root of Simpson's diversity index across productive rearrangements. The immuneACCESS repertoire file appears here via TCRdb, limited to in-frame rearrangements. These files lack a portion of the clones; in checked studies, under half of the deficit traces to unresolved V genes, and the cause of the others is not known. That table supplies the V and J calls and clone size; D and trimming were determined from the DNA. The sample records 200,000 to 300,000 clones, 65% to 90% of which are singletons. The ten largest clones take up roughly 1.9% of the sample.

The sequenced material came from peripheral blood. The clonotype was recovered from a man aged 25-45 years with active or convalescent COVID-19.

Read as DNA, the sequence is TGTGCCAGCTCACCAAGCCCCTCTAACTATGGCTACACCTTC. Translated, it gives CASSPSPSNYGYTF. The chain couples TRBV18 to TRBJ1-2; the D gene assignment is ambiguous. From the germline V gene, CDR1 is KGHSH and CDR2 is LQKENI. V gives up 2 bases and J gives up 0 bases, and the segment between their germline ends measures 7 bases. The CDR3 measures 14 amino acids from cysteine to phenylalanine. CDR3 DNA only is kept here, 42 bases in frame from base 1. The reference TRBV18 and TRBJ1-2 proteins fill in what lies around the CDR3, so the full variable domain reads NAGVMQNPRHLVRRRGQEARLRCSPMKGHSHVYWYRQLPEEGLKFMVYLQKENIIDESGMPKERFSAEFPKEGPSILRIQQVVRGDSAAYFCASSPSPSNYGYTFGSGTRLTVV.